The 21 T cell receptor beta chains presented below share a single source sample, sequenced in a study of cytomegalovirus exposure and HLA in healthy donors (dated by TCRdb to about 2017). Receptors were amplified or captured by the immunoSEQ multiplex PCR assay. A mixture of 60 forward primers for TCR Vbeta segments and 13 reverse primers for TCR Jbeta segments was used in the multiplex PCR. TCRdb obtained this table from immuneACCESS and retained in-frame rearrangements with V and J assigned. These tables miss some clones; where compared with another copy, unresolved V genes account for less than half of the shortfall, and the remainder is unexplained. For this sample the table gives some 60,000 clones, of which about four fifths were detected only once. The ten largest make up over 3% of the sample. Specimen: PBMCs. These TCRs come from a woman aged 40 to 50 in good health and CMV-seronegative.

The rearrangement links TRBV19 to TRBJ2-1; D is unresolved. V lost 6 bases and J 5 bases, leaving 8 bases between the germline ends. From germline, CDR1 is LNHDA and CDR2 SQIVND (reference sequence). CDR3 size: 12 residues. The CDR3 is CASSQVNNEQFF. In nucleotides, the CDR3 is TGTGCCAGTAGCCAGGTCAACAATGAGCAGTTCTTC.

The CDR3 here is CASSVAPEYEQYF. For the CDR3, the DNA is TGTGCCAGCAGCGTAGCCCCAGAATACGAGCAGTACTTC. The rearrangement uses TRBV9 and TRBJ2-7; no clear D gene. Germline V lookup: CDR1 SGDLS, CDR2 YYNGEE. Trimming took off 0 bases at V and 4 bases at J, with 8 bases between the two ends. The CDR3 consists of 13 residues.

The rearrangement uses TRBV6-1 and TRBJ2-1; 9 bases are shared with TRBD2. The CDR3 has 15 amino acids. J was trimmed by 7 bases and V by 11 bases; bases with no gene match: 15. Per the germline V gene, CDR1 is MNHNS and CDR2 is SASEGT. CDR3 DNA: TGTGCCGTAAACCCCCCTACTAGCGGGTGGAATGAGCAGTTCTTC. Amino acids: CAVNPPTSGWNEQFF.

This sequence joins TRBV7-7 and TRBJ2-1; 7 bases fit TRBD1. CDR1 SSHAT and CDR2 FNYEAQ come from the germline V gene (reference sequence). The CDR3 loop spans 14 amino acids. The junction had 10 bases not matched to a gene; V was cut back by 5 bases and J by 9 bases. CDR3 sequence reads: CASSPQGEAGEQFF. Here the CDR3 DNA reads TGTGCCAGCAGCCCGCAGGGGGAAGCTGGTGAGCAGTTCTTC.

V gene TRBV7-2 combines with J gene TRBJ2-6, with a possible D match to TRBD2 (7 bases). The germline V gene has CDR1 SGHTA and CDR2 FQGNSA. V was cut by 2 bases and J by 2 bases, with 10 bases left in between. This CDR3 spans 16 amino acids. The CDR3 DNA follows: TGTGCCAGCAGCTTAAGGGAGGGGGCTGGGGCCAACGTCCTGACTTTC. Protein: CASSLREGAGANVLTF.

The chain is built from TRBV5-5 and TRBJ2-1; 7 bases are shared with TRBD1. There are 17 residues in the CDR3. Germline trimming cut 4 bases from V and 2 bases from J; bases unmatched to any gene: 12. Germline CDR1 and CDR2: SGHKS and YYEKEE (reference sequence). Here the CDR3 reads CASSPDRWRGTYNEQFF. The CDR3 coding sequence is TGTGCCAGCAGCCCGGACAGGTGGCGAGGCACCTACAATGAGCAGTTCTTC.

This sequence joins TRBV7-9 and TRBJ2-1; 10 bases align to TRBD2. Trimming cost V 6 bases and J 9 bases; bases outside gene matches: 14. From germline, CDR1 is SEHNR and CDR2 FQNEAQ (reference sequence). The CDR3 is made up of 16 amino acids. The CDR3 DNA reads TGTGCCAGCAGGCCACCCCCTAGCGGGAGTATAGGTGAGCAGTTCTTC. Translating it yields CASRPPPSGSIGEQFF.

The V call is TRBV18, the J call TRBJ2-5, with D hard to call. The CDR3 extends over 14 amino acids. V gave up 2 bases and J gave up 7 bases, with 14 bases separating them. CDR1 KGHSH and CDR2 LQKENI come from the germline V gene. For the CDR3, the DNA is TGTGCCAGCTCACCAGGTCCGGGTACGGTGACCCAGTACTTC. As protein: CASSPGPGTVTQYF.

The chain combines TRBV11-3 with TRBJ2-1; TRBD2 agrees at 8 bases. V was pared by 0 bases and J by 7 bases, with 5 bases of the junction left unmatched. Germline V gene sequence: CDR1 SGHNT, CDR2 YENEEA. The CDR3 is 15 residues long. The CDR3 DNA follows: TGTGCCAGCAGCTTAGATGGGGTAGCGGGAAATGAGCAGTTCTTC. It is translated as CASSLDGVAGNEQFF.

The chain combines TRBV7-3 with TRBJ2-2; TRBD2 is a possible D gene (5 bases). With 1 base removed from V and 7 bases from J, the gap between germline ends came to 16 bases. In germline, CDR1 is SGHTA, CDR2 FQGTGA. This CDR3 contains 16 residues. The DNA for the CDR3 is TGTGCCAGCAGCTTAAATCCGCCCGCGGGCGGCGGGGAGCTGTTTTTT. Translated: CASSLNPPAGGGELFF.

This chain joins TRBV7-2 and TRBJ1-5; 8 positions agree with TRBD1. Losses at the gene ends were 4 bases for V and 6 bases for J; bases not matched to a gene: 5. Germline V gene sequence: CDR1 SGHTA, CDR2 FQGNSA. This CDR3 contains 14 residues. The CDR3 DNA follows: TGTGCCAGCAGCTCACGACAGGGGAGTCAGCCCCAGCATTTT. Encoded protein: CASSSRQGSQPQHF.

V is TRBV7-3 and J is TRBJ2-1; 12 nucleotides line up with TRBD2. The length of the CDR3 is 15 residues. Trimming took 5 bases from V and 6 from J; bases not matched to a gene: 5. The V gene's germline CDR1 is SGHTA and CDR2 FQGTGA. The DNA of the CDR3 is TGTGCCAGCAGCCCCCTAGCGGGAGGGTTCAATGAGCAGTTCTTC. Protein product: CASSPLAGGFNEQFF.

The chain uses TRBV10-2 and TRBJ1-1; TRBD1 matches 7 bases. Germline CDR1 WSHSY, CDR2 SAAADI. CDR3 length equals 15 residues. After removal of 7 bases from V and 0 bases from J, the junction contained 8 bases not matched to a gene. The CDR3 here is CASNNRGTMNTEAFF. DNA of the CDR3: TGCGCCAGCAATAACAGGGGCACCATGAACACTGAAGCTTTCTTT.

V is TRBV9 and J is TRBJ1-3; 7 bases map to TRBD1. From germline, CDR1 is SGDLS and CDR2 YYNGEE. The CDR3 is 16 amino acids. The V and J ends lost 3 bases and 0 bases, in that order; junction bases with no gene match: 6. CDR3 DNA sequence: TGTGCCAGCAGCGCGCAACAGGGGATCTCTGGAAACACCATATATTTT. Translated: CASSAQQGISGNTIYF.

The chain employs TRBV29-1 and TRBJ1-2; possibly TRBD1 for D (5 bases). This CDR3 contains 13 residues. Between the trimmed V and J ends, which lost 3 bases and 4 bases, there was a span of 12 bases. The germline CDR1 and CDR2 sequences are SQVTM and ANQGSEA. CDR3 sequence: CSVETVGGYGYTF. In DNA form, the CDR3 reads TGCAGCGTTGAGACAGTGGGGGGCTATGGCTACACCTTC.

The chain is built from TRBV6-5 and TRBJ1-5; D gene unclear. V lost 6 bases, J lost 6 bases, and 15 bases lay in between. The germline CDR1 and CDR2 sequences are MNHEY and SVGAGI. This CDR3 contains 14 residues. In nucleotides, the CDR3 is TGTGCCAGCAGCCCCCAGGCCATGGGTCAGCCCCAGCATTTT. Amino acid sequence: CASSPQAMGQPQHF.

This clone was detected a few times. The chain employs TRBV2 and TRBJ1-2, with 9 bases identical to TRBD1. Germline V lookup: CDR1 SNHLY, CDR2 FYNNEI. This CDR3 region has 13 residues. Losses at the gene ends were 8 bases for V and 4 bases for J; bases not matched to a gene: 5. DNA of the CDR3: TGTGCCAGCCATGGACAGGGGCGCTATGGCTACACCTTC. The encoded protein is CASHGQGRYGYTF.

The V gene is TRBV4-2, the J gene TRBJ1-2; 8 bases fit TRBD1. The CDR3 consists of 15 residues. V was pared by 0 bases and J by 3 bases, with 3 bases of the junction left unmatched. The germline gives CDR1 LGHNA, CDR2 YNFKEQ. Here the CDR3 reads CASSQDQGAHYGYTF. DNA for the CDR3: TGTGCCAGCAGCCAAGATCAGGGGGCCCACTATGGCTACACCTTC.

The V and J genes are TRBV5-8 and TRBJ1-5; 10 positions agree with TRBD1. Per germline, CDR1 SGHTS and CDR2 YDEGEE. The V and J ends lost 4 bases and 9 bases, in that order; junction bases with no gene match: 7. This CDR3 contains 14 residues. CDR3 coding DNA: TGTGCCAGCAGCCGGGGACAGGGGATGCTGCCCCAGCATTTT. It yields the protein CASSRGQGMLPQHF.

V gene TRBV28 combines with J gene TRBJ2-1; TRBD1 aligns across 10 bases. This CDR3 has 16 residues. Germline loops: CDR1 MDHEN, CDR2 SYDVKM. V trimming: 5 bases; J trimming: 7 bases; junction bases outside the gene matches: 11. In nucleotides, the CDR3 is TGTGCCAGCAGTCCCCTGGACAGGGGGGTTTGGAATGAGCAGTTCTTC. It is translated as CASSPLDRGVWNEQFF.

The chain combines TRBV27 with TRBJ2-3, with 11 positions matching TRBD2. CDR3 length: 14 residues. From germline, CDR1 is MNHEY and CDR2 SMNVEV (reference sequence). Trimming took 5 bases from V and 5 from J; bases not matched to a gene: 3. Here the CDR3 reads CASSASGRLDTQYF. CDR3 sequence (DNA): TGTGCCAGCAGTGCTAGCGGGAGGTTAGATACGCAGTATTTT.